This T cell receptor beta chain derives from a study of spatial heterogeneity in lung cancer. Study details: Fewer alpha-chain than beta-chain sequences were consistently detected. Overall study findings and caveats: Ubiquitous expanded tumor TCRs were seen in blood more at resection than at follow-up.

Time point given: sample taken at primary tumor resection. Sequencing of whole RNA from tumor, nontumor lung or frozen PBMC involved no sorting. The donors comprised some 70 untreated early-stage non-small cell lung cancer patients. Trimming removed 5 bases at V and 5 bases at J, with 19 bases between. This CDR3 contains 15 residues. In germline, CDR1 is SGHTA, CDR2 FQGNSA. This clonotype was found many times. Its specificity is unknown. Carried by each TCR cDNA molecule was a unique molecular identifier. TCRdb re-called the 5' RACE reads with MiXCR, one entry per CDR3 protein. Of around 48,000 distinct CDR3 sequences listed, less than 5.5% are singletons.

The receptor comes from a male donor with early-stage non-small cell lung cancer. The sample consisted of PBMCs, taken at surgery. The rearrangement links TRBV7-2 to TRBJ2-7, with a tentative D call TRBD2 (6 bases). The CDR3 nucleotides are TGTGCCAGCAGCCGGCGACTAGGATCCTCACACGAGCAGTACTTC. Protein product: CASSRRLGSSHEQYF. Complete variable domain (other parts from reference TRBV7-2 and TRBJ2-7): GAGVSQSPSNKVTEKGKDVELRCDPISGHTALYWYRQSLGQGLEFLIYFQGNSAPDKSGLPSDRFSAERTGGSVSTLTIQRTQQEDSAVYLCASSRRLGSSHEQYFGPGTRLTVT.